This T cell receptor (beta chain) was observed in a study of vaccination and CD4 T cells after COVID-19. The treatment was: approximately nine-day PBMC culture with coronavirus spike peptide pools or control peptides (ViraFEST assay). Regarding this clonotype: Its antigen remains unidentified.

CDR1 and CDR2 from the germline V gene are SGHDT and YYEEEE. V lost 4 bases, J lost 4 bases, and 9 bases stayed unmatched. The CDR3 totals 17 residues. The Oncomine TCR Beta short-read assay was applied to DNA of cultured CD4+ T cells. From the PCR reads, TCRdb called clonotypes with MiXCR, one entry per CDR3 protein. This sample has more than 9,000 distinct CDR3 sequences, with 40% to 45% found just once. The receptor's source is a human donor who had recovered from COVID-19. The rearrangement joins TRBV5-6 to TRBJ2-6; 9 positions match TRBD1. The specimen sequenced was CD4+ T cells from blood, cultured in vitro. The CDR3 is CASSRTTGGKGANVLTF. The CDR3 DNA reads as TGTGCCAGCAGCCGAACCACAGGGGGCAAAGGGGCCAACGTCCTGACTTTC.